The clone carrying this T cell receptor (beta chain) was seen only a few times. What it binds is unknown. The sample is drawn from a study of post-analysis software for immune sequencing data. Study in general: Recorded disease courses covered relapsing-remitting, secondary progressive and progressive-relapsing multiple sclerosis. Some patients had no subtype annotation. Study-level points and caveats: When the samples were clustered directly with F measure, those that had been prepared in the same batch showed strong co-clustering. Controls significantly exceeded multiple sclerosis patients in normalized Chao1 diversity. Patients had higher frequencies than controls of roughly five TRBV segments, including TRBV5-6, TRBV5-1 and TRBV20-1.

This CDR3 has 14 residues. V shed 6 bases and J shed 10 bases, with 19 bases lying between them. cDNA libraries for TCR beta contained unique molecular identifiers. From the PCR reads, TCRdb called clonotypes with MiXCR, one entry per CDR3 protein. The sample contains about 210,000 distinct CDR3 sequences, 29% of which appear only once. Sequencing input: blood. This receptor was taken from a girl under 18 with multiple sclerosis. The chain joins TRBV12-3 or TRBV12-4 to TRBJ2-1, with D perhaps being TRBD1 or TRBD2 (5 bases each). CDR3 in DNA: TGTGCCAGCAGCCCCGGGACGGGGATTGGGGAGCAGTTCTTC. It encodes CASSPGTGIGEQFF.